This note documents a single TCR beta chain sequence. Its specificity is unknown. The sample originates from a study of long-term antiretroviral therapy in people with HIV. United States facilities provided treatment to all participants with HIV. With 5 bases removed from V and 1 base from J, the gap between germline ends came to 11 bases. Germline loops: CDR1 MDHEN, CDR2 SYDVKM. CDR3 length: 14 residues. immunoSEQ v3.0 was run at survey level. Measured with immunoSEQ multiplex PCR; TCRdb has only the in-frame clones, and not every one. The data show around 29,000 clones, just under 90% seen once. Regarding the study as a whole: At every time point, clones expanded before ART dominated the repertoire. HIV repertoires covered narrower CDR3 length ranges than controls did. Once patients were on ART, diversity went higher but still fell short of transplant donor controls.

Sequenced here: unsorted PBMCs, sampled 3.2 years before starting antiretroviral therapy. The sequence was collected from a man aged 50 or older with HIV. The chain combines TRBV28 with TRBJ2-5, with D possibly matching TRBD2 (6 bases). In DNA, the CDR3 is TGTGCCAGCAGTGCCACGGGAGTCCAAGAGACCCAGTACTTC. Its translation: CASSATGVQETQYF.